This note documents a single TCR beta chain sequence. Clones were sequenced by immunoSEQ multiplex PCR, and TCRdb holds only the in-frame ones, with some missing. The table has under 2,500,000 clones, under 97% seen once. The sample comes from a study of shared clonotypes between healthy human individuals. V was pared by 5 bases and J by 1 base, with 5 bases of the junction left unmatched. This CDR3 has 14 amino acids. Germline values: CDR1 SGHTA, CDR2 FQGNSA. The sequence came from a man between 18 and 35 years old in good health. Input material: naive CD4+ T cells sorted from blood. This sample's subset: CD45RA+ positively selected. The chain carries TRBV7-2 and TRBJ2-7; TRBD1 agrees at 7 bases. CDR3 region: CASSKDRWSYEQYF. The CDR3 DNA reads TGTGCCAGCAGCAAGGACAGGTGGTCCTACGAGCAGTACTTC.